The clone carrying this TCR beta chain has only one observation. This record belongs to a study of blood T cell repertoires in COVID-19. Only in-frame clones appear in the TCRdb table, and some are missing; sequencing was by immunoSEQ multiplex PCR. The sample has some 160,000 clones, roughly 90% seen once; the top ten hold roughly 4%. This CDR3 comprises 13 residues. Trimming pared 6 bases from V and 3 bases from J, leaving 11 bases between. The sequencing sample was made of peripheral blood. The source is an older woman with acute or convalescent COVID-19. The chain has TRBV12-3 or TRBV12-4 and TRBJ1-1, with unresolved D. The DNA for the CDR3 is TGTGCCAGCAGCCCCACCGGGGACACTGAAGCTTTCTTT. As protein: CASSPTGDTEAFF.